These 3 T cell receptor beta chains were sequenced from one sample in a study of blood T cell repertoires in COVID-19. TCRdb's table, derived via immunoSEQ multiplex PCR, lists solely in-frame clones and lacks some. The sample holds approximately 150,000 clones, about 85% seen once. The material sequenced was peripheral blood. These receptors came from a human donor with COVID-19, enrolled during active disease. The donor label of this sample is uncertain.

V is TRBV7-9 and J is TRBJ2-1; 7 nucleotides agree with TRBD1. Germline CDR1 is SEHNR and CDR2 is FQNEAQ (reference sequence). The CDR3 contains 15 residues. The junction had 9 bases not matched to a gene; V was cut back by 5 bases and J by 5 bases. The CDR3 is CASSPDRDGNNEQFF. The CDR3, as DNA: TGTGCCAGCAGCCCTGACAGGGATGGGAACAATGAGCAGTTCTTC.

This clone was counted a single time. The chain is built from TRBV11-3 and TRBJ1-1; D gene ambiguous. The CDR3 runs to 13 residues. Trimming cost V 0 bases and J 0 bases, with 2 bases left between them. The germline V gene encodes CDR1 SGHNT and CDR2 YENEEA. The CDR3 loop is CASSLDMNTEAFF. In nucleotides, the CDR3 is TGTGCCAGCAGCTTAGACATGAACACTGAAGCTTTCTTT.

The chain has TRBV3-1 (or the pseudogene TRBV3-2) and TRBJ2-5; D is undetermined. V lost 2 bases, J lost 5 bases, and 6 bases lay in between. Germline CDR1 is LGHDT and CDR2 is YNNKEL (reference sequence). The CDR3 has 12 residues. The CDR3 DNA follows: TGTGCCAGCAGCCAAATCCCGGAGACCCAGTACTTC. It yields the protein CASSQIPETQYF.